The 9 T cell receptor beta chains below were found in one sample sequenced in a study of blood T cell repertoires in COVID-19. Generated by immunoSEQ multiplex PCR, the TCRdb table keeps only in-frame clones and is missing some. The profile shows 150,000 to 200,000 clones, 85% to 90% of them singletons. Specimen: peripheral blood. The receptors come from a man in his forties or fifties with active or convalescent COVID-19.

The rearrangement links TRBV5-7 to TRBJ1-5; TRBD1 is a possible D gene (5 bases). TRBV5-7 is filed as an ORF, its function uncertain. The CDR3 contains 15 residues. Trimming took 6 bases from V and 0 from J, leaving 13 bases between them. The CDR3 DNA is TGTGCCAGCACGGAAGACGGACATAGCAATCAGCCCCAGCATTTT. This codes for CASTEDGHSNQPQHF.

This clone was recorded once. The chain carries TRBV9 and TRBJ2-7; 8 nucleotides agree with TRBD2. Losses at the gene ends were 0 bases for V and 1 base for J; bases not matched to a gene: 3. CDR1 is SGDLS, CDR2 YYNGEE, per germline. CDR3 length: 15 amino acids. The CDR3 DNA reads as TGTGCCAGCAGCGTAGCTCCGGGAGGGTCCTACGAGCAGTACTTC. This codes for CASSVAPGGSYEQYF.

This clone has more than one count but fewer than ten. The genes are TRBV27 and TRBJ1-5; D possibly corresponds to TRBD1 (5 bases). V gave up 6 bases and J gave up 4 bases, with 13 bases separating them. CDR1 is MNHEY and CDR2 is SMNVEV in the germline V gene (reference sequence). This CDR3 has 14 residues. The DNA of the CDR3 is TGTGCCAGCAGACCAGGACACCTAAATCAGCCCCAGCATTTT. The encoded protein is CASRPGHLNQPQHF.

The V gene is TRBV12-5, the J gene TRBJ2-1; TRBD2 might be the D (6 bases). The CDR3 sequence is 16 residues long. Trimming took off 0 bases at V and 7 bases at J, with 16 bases between the two ends. The germline gives CDR1 LGHNT, CDR2 FRNRAP. The CDR3 DNA is TGTGCTAGTGGTTTGGTACGAAAGGACTACGCTAATGAGCAGTTCTTC. Translating gives CASGLVRKDYANEQFF.

The V and J genes are TRBV2 and TRBJ2-1; D is possibly TRBD1 (6 bases). There are 11 residues in the CDR3. Per germline, CDR1 SNHLY and CDR2 FYNNEI. V was shortened by 5 bases and J by 14 bases, with 13 bases between the two germline ends. Here the CDR3 reads CASSLNRDEFF. CDR3 bases: TGTGCCAGCAGTTTAAACAGGGACGAGTTCTTC.

The chain is built from TRBV29-1 and TRBJ2-7; 7 bases match TRBD1. The CDR3 contains 12 residues. CDR1 and CDR2 (germline): SQVTM, ANQGSEA. J was trimmed by 4 bases and V by 7 bases; bases with no gene match: 7. The CDR3: CSARDSVYEQYF. As DNA, the CDR3 is TGCAGCGCCCGGGACAGCGTATACGAGCAGTACTTC.

The genes are TRBV19 and TRBJ2-1, with D unresolved. In germline, CDR1 is LNHDA, CDR2 SQIVND (reference sequence). Trimming took off 5 bases at V and 0 bases at J, with 20 bases between the two ends. The CDR3 length is 18 residues. The CDR3 nucleotides are TGTGCCAGTAGTCGCGAGGCACACGGCGTAAGCTCCTACAATGAGCAGTTCTTC. It codes for CASSREAHGVSSYNEQFF.

This chain connects TRBV5-6 to TRBJ2-3; 7 nucleotides align to TRBD2. This CDR3 comprises 16 residues. Germline lookup yields CDR1 SGHDT and CDR2 YYEEEE. The junction had 12 bases not matched to a gene; V was cut back by 3 bases and J by 5 bases. This chain's CDR3 is CASSSLGRLGGDTQYF. CDR3 in DNA: TGTGCCAGCAGCTCTCTCGGGAGGCTGGGGGGAGATACGCAGTATTTT.

This clone was seen more than once but under ten times. V usage is TRBV12-3 or TRBV12-4 and J usage is TRBJ1-5; D is ambiguous. V was trimmed by 5 bases and J by 0 bases, leaving 5 bases between them. The CDR3 contains 13 residues. For the CDR3, the DNA is TGTGCCAGCAGTATTAATAGCAATCAGCCCCAGCATTTT. Translation gives CASSINSNQPQHF.